These T cell receptor beta chains were read from a single sample in a study of identical twins. TCRdb re-called the 5' RACE reads through MiXCR, storing one row per CDR3 protein. Among 1.5 million or so distinct CDR3 sequences listed, around a third were seen once. Sequenced material: cord blood. The receptors were sampled from a newborn girl in good health. Each CDR3 is given with its conserved first and last residue. A D gene is named only where the DNA matches it firmly. Where a row states a size, it is once, few, many or the class of an expanded clone; other rows omit it.

TRBD1	TRBJ2-7	once	TRBV27	CASSLKGAAYEQYF	TGTGCCAGCAGTTTAAAGGGGGCGGCATACGAGCAGTACTTC
-	TRBJ2-7	-	TRBV5-4	CASSPASILRSEQYF	TGTGCCAGCAGCCCGGCTTCCATTCTCCGCTCCGAGCAGTACTTC
-	TRBJ1-5	few	TRBV6-5	CASRPPGRLNQPQHF	TGTGCCAGCAGGCCACCGGGACGGCTAAATCAGCCCCAGCATTTT
-	TRBJ2-2	few	TRBV7-9	CASSARGTSTGELFF	TGTGCCAGCAGCGCACGCGGAACTTCTACCGGGGAGCTGTTTTTT
-	TRBJ1-5	once	TRBV30	CAWSVDGNQPQHF	TGTGCCTGGAGTGTGGACGGCAATCAGCCCCAGCATTTT
TRBD2	TRBJ2-5	few	TRBV7-9	CASSSAGTTARETQYF	TGTGCCAGCAGCTCGGCCGGGACTACCGCCAGAGAGACCCAGTACTTC
-	TRBJ1-6	few	TRBV20-1	CSARVGYNSPLHF	TGCAGTGCTAGAGTGGGGTATAATTCACCCCTCCACTTT
TRBD1	TRBJ2-1	many	TRBV11-2	CASSPGQGYNEQFF	TGTGCCAGCAGCCCGGGACAGGGATACAATGAGCAGTTCTTC
TRBD1	TRBJ1-2	few	TRBV10-3	CAISESLTGGIYGYTF	TGTGCCATCAGTGAGTCGTTGACAGGGGGCATCTATGGCTACACCTTC
TRBD1	TRBJ2-3	-	TRBV4-1	CASLGDRGGDTQYF	TGCGCCAGCCTTGGGGACAGGGGGGGAGATACGCAGTATTTT
TRBD2	TRBJ2-3	-	TRBV20-1	CSARPQLAGYTDTQYF	TGCAGTGCTAGGCCCCAACTAGCGGGCTACACAGATACGCAGTATTTT
TRBD2	TRBJ2-3	few	TRBV24-1	CATSSVGRAIDTQYF	TGTGCCACCAGTTCAGTCGGGAGGGCCATAGATACGCAGTATTTT
TRBD2	TRBJ2-1	few	TRBV5-1	CASSLVTGTSGHNEQFF	TGCGCCAGCAGCTTGGTTACCGGGACTAGCGGCCACAATGAGCAGTTCTTC
TRBD1	TRBJ2-7	few	TRBV29-1	CSVEDRGLHEQYF	TGCAGCGTTGAGGACAGGGGGTTACACGAGCAGTACTTC
TRBD1	TRBJ2-3	few	TRBV27	CASSPRGSRQGWPSTDTQYF	TGTGCCAGCAGTCCTAGGGGTTCGAGACAGGGGTGGCCTAGCACAGATACGCAGTATTTT
TRBD2	TRBJ2-5	few	TRBV20-1	CSAETSGRQYF	TGCAGTGCTGAGACTAGCGGGAGGCAGTACTTC
-	TRBJ2-3	few	TRBV5-1	CASSLAQQADTQYF	TGCGCCAGCAGCTTGGCCCAGCAGGCAGATACGCAGTATTTT
TRBD2	TRBJ2-3	few	TRBV3-1	CATGTTLPDTQYF	TGTGCCACCGGGACTACCCTACCAGATACGCAGTATTTT
TRBD1	TRBJ2-7	few	TRBV15	CATPRDSSLPYF	TGTGCCACCCCCAGGGACAGCTCCCTACCGTACTTC
-	TRBJ1-2	few	TRBV29-1	CSASLGRGSANYGYTF	TGCAGCGCCTCCCTGGGGCGCGGGAGCGCTAACTATGGCTACACCTTC
-	TRBJ2-3	-	TRBV5-1	CASSLVPGRTDTQYF	TGCGCCAGCAGCTTGGTCCCGGGGAGGACAGATACGCAGTATTTT
-	TRBJ2-3	-	TRBV4-1	CASSQSGLKKPLYTQYF	TGCGCCAGCAGCCAATCCGGACTAAAAAAACCACTATATACGCAGTATTTT
-	TRBJ1-5	-	TRBV28	CATSFGIQPQHF	TGTGCCACTTCCTTCGGGATCCAGCCCCAGCATTTT
-	TRBJ2-1	few	TRBV28	CASSLSTGTAYNEQFF	TGTGCCAGCAGCTTATCAACCGGGACGGCTTACAATGAGCAGTTCTTC
TRBD2	TRBJ2-7	few	TRBV20-1	CSARDLGTTSSYEQYF	TGCAGTGCTAGAGATCTGGGGACTACCTCCTCCTACGAGCAGTACTTC
-	TRBJ1-4	-	TRBV20-1	CSAKLVGGEKLFF	TGCAGTGCGAAGTTGGTTGGGGGTGAAAAACTGTTTTTT